Listed below are T cell receptor beta chains from one sample, sequenced in a study of shared clonotypes between healthy human individuals. Method: immunoSEQ multiplex PCR; TCRdb's copy keeps in-frame clones and lacks some. The sample has about 820,000 clones; nearly 95% are singletons. The sequencing input was naive CD8+ T cells sorted from blood. These receptor sequences come from a man younger than 45 in good health. Each CDR3 is given with its conserved first and last residue. D genes are given only for firm matches. Not every row has a clone size; where given, it reads once, few, many or a size class.

j_call d_call v_call clone_size cdr3_aa cdr3_nt
TRBJ2-3 . TRBV27 . CASSYRSPLTAYTQYF TGTGCCAGCAGCTACCGTTCCCCTCTGACCGCGTATACGCAGTATTTT
TRBJ2-2 . TRBV27 once CASSLWAFQGYTGELFF TGTGCCAGCAGTTTATGGGCTTTCCAGGGATACACCGGGGAGCTGTTTTTT
TRBJ2-5 TRBD2 TRBV9 . CASSPKGLAGYFQETQYF TGTGCCAGCAGCCCCAAGGGACTAGCGGGGTACTTCCAAGAGACCCAGTACTTC
TRBJ2-1 TRBD1 TRBV27 . CASRPGQGFYEQFF TGTGCCAGCCGCCCGGGACAGGGGTTCTATGAGCAGTTCTTC
TRBJ2-5 . TRBV11-2 few CASSSVETQYF TGTGCCAGCAGCTCAGTGGAGACCCAGTACTTC
TRBJ2-7 . TRBV15 once CATSNRGNSYEQYF TGTGCCACCAGCAATCGCGGTAACTCCTACGAGCAGTACTTC
TRBJ2-3 TRBD2 TRBV29-1 . CSVERKSGLAGEFTDTQYF TGCAGCGTTGAACGGAAGTCAGGGCTAGCGGGAGAGTTCACAGATACGCAGTATTTT
TRBJ2-1 . TRBV28 . CASSPPPDNEQFF TGTGCCAGCAGCCCCCCTCCCGACAATGAGCAGTTCTTC
TRBJ2-5 . TRBV4-1 . CASSQEQDWYQETQYF TGCGCCAGCAGCCAAGAGCAGGACTGGTACCAAGAGACCCAGTACTTC
TRBJ2-7 TRBD2 TRBV13 . CASSAGTSGYYEQYF TGTGCCAGCAGCGCTGGGACTAGCGGATACTACGAGCAGTACTTC
TRBJ1-4 . TRBV30 . CAWGFEDATNEKLFF TGTGCCTGGGGCTTTGAGGATGCAACTAATGAAAAACTGTTTTTT
TRBJ2-1 . TRBV9 . CASSALAGLGYNEQFF TGTGCCAGCAGCGCCCTAGCTGGACTGGGCTACAATGAGCAGTTCTTC
TRBJ2-7 . TRBV28 . CASSFAFGGDLYEQYF TGTGCCAGCAGTTTTGCGTTTGGGGGCGACCTCTACGAGCAGTACTTC
TRBJ2-7 . TRBV14 . CASSHPHRGGSYEQYF TGTGCCAGCAGCCACCCGCACAGGGGAGGATCCTACGAGCAGTACTTC
TRBJ2-1 TRBD2 TRBV4-1 . CASSQVVSGRAGRNEQFF TGCGCCAGCAGCCAAGTTGTGAGCGGGAGGGCCGGACGCAATGAGCAGTTCTTC
TRBJ2-5 TRBD1 TRBV9 . CASNGQGRETQYF TGTGCCAGCAACGGACAGGGGAGAGAGACCCAGTACTTC
TRBJ2-1 TRBD2 TRBV27 once CASSFSVGGTTNEQFF TGTGCCAGCAGTTTTTCCGTTGGCGGGACTACAAATGAGCAGTTCTTC
TRBJ2-1 . TRBV29-1 . CSVKGVNSYNEQFF TGCAGCGTTAAGGGGGTTAACTCCTACAATGAGCAGTTCTTC
TRBJ2-2 TRBD2 TRBV5-6 . CASSLYRTSDFTGELFF TGTGCCAGCAGCTTGTATAGGACTAGTGACTTCACCGGGGAGCTGTTTTTT
TRBJ1-1 TRBD1 TRBV7-2 . CASSFPTGGLITTEAFF TGTGCCAGCAGCTTCCCGACAGGGGGTTTAATTACCACTGAAGCTTTCTTT
TRBJ2-7 . TRBV15 once CATSRDSIDYEQYF TGTGCCACCAGCAGAGATAGTATAGATTACGAGCAGTACTTC
TRBJ2-1 TRBD2 TRBV11-3 once CASSLVRLAGLSSYNEQFF TGTGCCAGCAGCTTAGTACGGCTAGCGGGACTGAGCTCCTACAATGAGCAGTTCTTC
TRBJ2-2 TRBD1 TRBV4-1 . CASSPGQSGTGELFF TGCGCCAGCAGTCCGGGACAGTCTGGAACCGGGGAGCTGTTTTTT
TRBJ2-2 . TRBV7-3 . CASSSANTGELFF TGTGCCAGCAGCTCCGCGAACACCGGGGAGCTGTTTTTT
TRBJ2-7 . TRBV29-1 . CSVEGGQYYEQYF TGCAGCGTTGAAGGTGGACAGTACTACGAGCAGTACTTC
TRBJ2-7 . TRBV6-1 once CASSHDTASYEQYF TGTGCCAGCAGCCACGACACAGCCAGCTACGAGCAGTACTTC
TRBJ2-2 . TRBV27 . CASSPIPGELFF TGTGCCAGCAGTCCAATTCCCGGGGAGCTGTTTTTT
TRBJ2-1 TRBD2 TRBV5-1 . CASTMVVAGVYEQFF TGCGCCAGCACCATGGTGGTAGCGGGAGTTTATGAGCAGTTCTTC
TRBJ2-1 . TRBV13 . CASSFGTYNEQFF TGTGCCAGCAGCTTTGGGACCTACAATGAGCAGTTCTTC
TRBJ2-7 TRBD1 TRBV5-6 . CASSWTGRTYEQYF TGTGCCAGCAGCTGGACAGGGAGGACCTACGAGCAGTACTTC
TRBJ2-1 TRBD1 TRBV10-2 . CASSAGQVNEQFF TGCGCCAGCAGCGCCGGACAGGTCAATGAGCAGTTCTTC
TRBJ2-3 TRBD2 TRBV10-1 . CASSEWPSGRSPDTQYF TGCGCCAGCAGTGAGTGGCCTAGCGGGAGGTCCCCAGATACGCAGTATTTT
TRBJ2-2 . TRBV7-2 . CASSAAGNTGELFF TGTGCCAGCAGCGCTGCGGGGAACACCGGGGAGCTGTTTTTT
TRBJ2-1 . TRBV7-8 . CASSSRAKSREGNEQFF TGTGCCAGCAGCTCTCGGGCGAAAAGCAGAGAGGGGAATGAGCAGTTCTTC
TRBJ2-7 TRBD1 TRBV11-2 . CASSPAWGQGMSEQYF TGTGCCAGCAGCCCCGCATGGGGACAGGGTATGAGTGAGCAGTACTTC
TRBJ2-5 TRBD2 TRBV11-2 . CASSLGGTRNRETQYF TGTGCCAGCAGCTTAGGGGGGACTAGAAATCGCGAGACCCAGTACTTC
TRBJ2-7 TRBD2 TRBV2 . CASSAGTSGYEQYF TGTGCCAGCAGTGCCGGGACTAGCGGTTACGAGCAGTACTTC
TRBJ2-3 . TRBV9 . CASSSMGGSENF TGTGCCAGCAGCTCCATGGGTGGCTCGGAGAATTTT
TRBJ1-5 . TRBV28 once CASSLSGNQPQHF TGTGCCAGCAGTTTATCAGGCAATCAGCCCCAGCATTTT
TRBJ2-1 TRBD2 TRBV13 . CASSYTTGLADNEQFF TGTGCCAGCAGCTATACCACCGGACTAGCGGACAATGAGCAGTTCTTC
TRBJ2-7 . TRBV21-1 . CASSKVRCALTGSYEQYF TGTGCCAGCAGCAAAGTGCGATGCGCGTTGACTGGTTCCTACGAGCAGTACTTC
TRBJ1-1 . TRBV28 once CASSPPREVNTEAFF TGTGCCAGCAGCCCCCCCAGGGAGGTGAACACTGAAGCTTTCTTT
TRBJ2-2 . TRBV7-8 few CASSSTDRNTGELFF TGTGCCAGCAGCTCCACGGATAGGAACACCGGGGAGCTGTTTTTT
TRBJ1-5 . TRBV9 . CASSVGDMSNQPQHF TGTGCCAGCAGCGTAGGGGACATGTCTAATCAGCCCCAGCATTTT
TRBJ2-3 . TRBV27 . CASSSLLAESTDTQYF TGTGCCAGCAGTTCCCTATTGGCTGAAAGCACAGATACGCAGTATTTT
TRBJ2-7 TRBD1 TRBV27 . CASSLTPGQEVGYF TGTGCCAGCAGTTTAACCCCGGGACAGGAGGTAGGGTACTTC
TRBJ2-5 . TRBV29-1 . CSVIPLNQETQYF TGCAGCGTTATACCGCTAAACCAAGAGACCCAGTACTTC
TRBJ2-3 . TRBV7-9 . CATLPGGVTDTQYF TGTGCCACACTTCCGGGGGGCGTCACAGATACGCAGTATTTT
TRBJ1-1 TRBD1 TRBV6-1 . CASRSRQGMNTEAFF TGTGCCAGCAGGTCACGACAGGGCATGAACACTGAAGCTTTCTTT
TRBJ2-7 TRBD1 TRBV7-9 . CASSRTPGTGDEQYF TGTGCCAGCAGCCGAACACCCGGGACAGGGGACGAGCAGTACTTC
TRBJ2-7 . TRBV11-2 . CASSFSESYEQYF TGTGCCAGCAGCTTTTCAGAATCCTACGAGCAGTACTTC
TRBJ2-5 . TRBV7-8 . CASSSVQGRRTQYF TGTGCCAGCAGCTCGGTTCAGGGGCGTAGGACCCAGTACTTC
TRBJ2-7 . TRBV15 . CATSIPGRSYEQYF TGTGCCACCAGCATCCCCGGACGGTCCTACGAGCAGTACTTC
TRBJ2-1 . TRBV7-9 once CASSPPLGLAYNEQFF TGTGCCAGCAGCCCCCCCCTCGGGCTCGCCTACAATGAGCAGTTCTTC